This T cell receptor beta chain was identified during a study of blood T cells in healthy people across ages. Germline V gives CDR1 SGHRS, CDR2 YFSETQ. CDR3 length: 17 amino acids. Trimming cost V 4 bases and J 1 base, with 19 bases left between them. Total RNA amounts of at least 6 micrograms were extracted per sample. Study observations and caveats: It was held that diversity estimates obtained from one million T cells represented underestimates. Strong correlation linked observed beta diversity and percent naive T cells.

Together with a sample-barcoded 5' primer, a J-beta primer mix was included in a second PCR lasting about 6 to 12 cycles. Each cDNA molecule received a tag from a template-switch adaptor that had 12 random nucleotides. TCRdb called the 5' RACE reads again in MiXCR, with one record for every CDR3 protein. The data hold some 370,000 distinct CDR3 sequences, with about 55% observed a single time. As regards this clonotype: Its target is not known.

Sequencing was carried out using blood. J is TRBJ2-3 and V is TRBV5-1; perhaps TRBD2 as D (7 bases). This sequence originates from a man aged 55 to 70 in good health. The CDR3 DNA reads TGCGCCAGCAGCCCGCTCGGGGGGCTTACGGGCACAGATACGCAGTATTTT. Translating it yields CASSPLGGLTGTDTQYF.